This TCR beta chain was sequenced in a study of metastatic and nonmetastatic thyroid tumors. Thyroid surgery was performed in patients who had received no treatment beforehand. Under the authors' procedure: Construction of a distant-metastasis classifier for papillary thyroid cancer relied on CDR3 differences across clinicopathological groups. TCRdb re-called clones from the PCR reads using MiXCR. TCRdb assigned the V and J calls; the authors' analysis was not used. The data contain thousands of clones, over 20% of them singletons. This clone was found a few times. What it binds is not known. Study findings and constraints: Reports indicated that malignant thyroid tumors showed significantly higher TCR beta diversity than benign nodules did, in blood and tumor.

The sequencing sample was made of tumor tissue. This TCR derives from a female donor with papillary thyroid cancer or a benign thyroid nodule (not recorded which). Some clones in this sample may be carry-over from other donors' samples.

CDR3 DNA sequence: TGTGCCAGCAGTGAATGGGGGACCCAAGCCACAGATACGCAGTATTTT. Amino acids: CASSEWGTQATDTQYF. The rearrangement joins TRBV6-1 to TRBJ2-3; D is perhaps TRBD1 or TRBD2 (5 bases each). This CDR3 has 16 amino acids. From germline, CDR1 is MNHNS and CDR2 SASEGT. Trimming pared 2 bases from V and 2 bases from J, leaving 14 bases between.